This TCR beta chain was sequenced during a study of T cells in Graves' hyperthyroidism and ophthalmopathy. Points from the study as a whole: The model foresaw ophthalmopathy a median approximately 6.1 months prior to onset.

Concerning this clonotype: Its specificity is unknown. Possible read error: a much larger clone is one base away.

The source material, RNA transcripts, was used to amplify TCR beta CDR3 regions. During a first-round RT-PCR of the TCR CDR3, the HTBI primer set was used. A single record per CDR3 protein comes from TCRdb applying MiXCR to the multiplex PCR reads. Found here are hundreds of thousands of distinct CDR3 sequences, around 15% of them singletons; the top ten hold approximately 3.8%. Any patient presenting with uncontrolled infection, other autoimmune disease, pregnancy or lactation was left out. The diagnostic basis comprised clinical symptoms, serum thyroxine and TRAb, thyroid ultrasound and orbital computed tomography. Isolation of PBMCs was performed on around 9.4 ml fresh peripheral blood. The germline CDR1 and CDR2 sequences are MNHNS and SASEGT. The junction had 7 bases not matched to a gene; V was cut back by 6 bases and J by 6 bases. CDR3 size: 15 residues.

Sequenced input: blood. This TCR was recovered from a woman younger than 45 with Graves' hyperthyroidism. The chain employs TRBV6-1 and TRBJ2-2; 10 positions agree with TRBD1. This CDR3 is CASRAGQGTAGELFF. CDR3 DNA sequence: TGTGCCAGCAGGGCGGGACAGGGGACGGCCGGGGAGCTGTTTTTT.